The clone carrying this TCR beta chain was seen a handful of times. Antigen specificity is unknown. TCRdb reprocessed the RT-PCR reads with MiXCR, giving one entry per CDR3 protein. Of 500,000 to 600,000 distinct CDR3 sequences listed, approximately 7.7% were seen once; the top ten hold 13%. This record comes from a study of response to subunit inactivated influenza vaccine. From germline, CDR1 is SGHRS and CDR2 YFSETQ. The V and J ends lost 3 bases and 0 bases respectively, with 12 bases between them. This CDR3 spans 15 amino acids. Broader study findings: It was the authors' suggestion that each seasonal influenza vaccination recruits few new T cells.

Specimen: PBMCs from blood, collected less than 25 months after vaccination. This TCR derives from a man between 50 and 75 years old who received an inactivated influenza vaccine. The genes are TRBV5-1 and TRBJ1-1; D gene uncertain. The CDR3 DNA follows: TGCGCCAGCAGCTCAACGACATCAATGAACACTGAAGCTTTCTTT. This translates into CASSSTTSMNTEAFF.